What follows describes a single T cell receptor (beta chain). This clone was observed a few times. Its antigen is not yet known. One base away there is no much larger clone; base qualities are not given. These data come from a study of cytomegalovirus exposure and HLA in healthy donors (dated by TCRdb to 2017 to 2019). Turning to the overall study: According to an earlier analysis of several hundred of the donors, roughly 180 million T cells yielded 117 million unique TCR beta sequences and approximately 280 Gb of sequence data. The aim of the study was to test whether cataloging public T cell receptors could identify signatures of past pathogen exposure. An earlier analysis of roughly 580 of the donors used high-throughput TCR beta sequencing to judge whether each TCR beta V gene segment behaved as functional or pseudogenic. The study profiled the T cell repertoires of under 850 subjects by immunosequencing and related them to cytomegalovirus serostatus. Roughly 320 gigabases of sequencing data and around 80 million unique TCR sequences made up an early release that covered around 640 HLA-typed donors. Alongside the repertoire data, information on donor age, sex, ethnicity and CMV serostatus was compiled. To predict cytomegalovirus infection status, the study brought together high-throughput TCR immunosequencing, statistical association of individual TCRs with disease status, and machine learning. HLA typing covered class I and class II loci at four-digit resolution. Of the roughly 400 genotyped donors, less than 85% were placed in the genetic ancestry cluster associated with self-reported Caucasian donors. On average, around 200,000 unique TCR beta nucleotide sequences were sequenced per donor among a few hundred genotyped donors of the cohort, with 15% to 20% of those sequences being non-productive. All discovery cohort repertoires had been generated using a single sequencing platform. Roughly five DR-DQ haplotypes were treated as single units for association and clustering because of strong linkage in the cohort. Genome-wide SNP genotypes for about three fifths of the roughly 670 donors were used in a later genetic analysis, which treated that subset as a discovery cohort. Rather than drawing on any new phenotypic data, the later analysis identified candidate immune exposures from TCR beta sequences and the way those sequences occurred across donors. In a later analysis, previously published TCR beta repertoires from about 640 donors were re-analyzed and high-resolution HLA genotyping was added so that TCR occurrence patterns could be studied. Typing coverage differed by locus: A, B, C, DRB1 and DQB1 were typed in roughly 620-630 donors, DQA1 in 522, DPA1 in some 600, and DPB1 in 400 to 480. Besides the first cohort of approximately 710 subjects, a separate validation cohort made up of 120 different subjects was used. General findings and caveats noted by the study authors: In a later genetic analysis, a missense DCLRE1C variant was associated with V-gene and J-gene trimming of TCR beta chains, and the association was replicated in an independent cohort. A few of the identified cytomegalovirus-associated TCR beta chains were confirmed in vitro to be specific for cytomegalovirus antigens. Cytomegalovirus status was reported to be diagnosed by the classifier with high specificity and sensitivity in both the original and validation cohorts. In this cohort, only TCR beta chains were sequenced, and detectable features were limited by the absence of alpha or paired-chain data. When HLA alleles, especially DR and DQ, strongly co-occurred, attributing TCR associations to individual alleles was difficult. The study listed 150 to 200 TCR beta chains as associated with cytomegalovirus. According to a later genetic analysis, donors in an Asian-associated ancestry cluster had fewer N-insertions in productive TCRs than the approximately 670-donor mean. Presence/absence analyses assumed roughly uniform sequencing depth across donors, an assumption that may not hold. At a false discovery rate of 0.05, a later analysis linked around 17,000 TCR beta sequences to specific HLA alleles. Most TCR sequences were seen in very few donors, while some public TCRs were found in many individuals. Because counts were too low, about 17 rarely observed V segments, including chromosome 9 orphons, were excluded from the earlier analysis of roughly 580 of the donors. The authors suggested that the approach could potentially be extended to other disease states and immunological phenotypes. A further reported finding was that TCR beta sequences accurately predicted the HLA-A and HLA-B alleles for most subjects in the first cohort. Correlated functional status among segregating V segments might be attributable to linkage disequilibrium, but an unknown experimental factor could not be ruled out. Several of the top co-occurrence clusters appeared to be linked to parvovirus B19, influenza, CMV and Epstein-Barr virus, according to a later analysis. An earlier analysis of around 600 of the donors showed that most TCR beta V segments appeared in productive rearrangements either about 87% or about 30% of the time, which broadly matched IMGT annotations. CMV serostatus was the only immune exposure information available for the cohort. In a later analysis, HLA-associated TCR beta chains showed more clonal expansion and lower generation probabilities than non-associated chains that were equally common. According to a later analysis, TCR association rates differed among HLA loci, with DRB1 alleles showing the most associated TCRs and HLA-C alleles showing the fewest. A cluster of highly shared sequence variants was judged likely to represent a technical artifact of the sequencing pipeline. Most CMV-associated TCR beta chains appeared to be HLA-restricted in a later analysis, and the HLA associations seemed to be driven largely by CMV exposure. Because HLA typing was missing for some donors at each locus, association tests included only the typed subset.

The cohort consisted of hundreds of healthy bone marrow donors. At the time of sampling, all cohort members were nominally healthy, though unrecorded immune exposures were likely present. The donor was CMV seropositive and was included in the group of 250 to 350 seropositive cohort members. Every donor gave a peripheral blood sample, and the peripheral blood mononuclear cells from that sample were used for TCR beta sequencing. Genomic DNA was extracted from the blood cell samples with the Qiagen DNeasy Blood Extraction Kit. Libraries were prepared through the immunoSEQ multiplex PCR assay. A mixture of 60 forward primers for TCR Vbeta segments and 13 reverse primers for TCR Jbeta segments was used in the multiplex PCR. The CDR3 region of rearranged TCR beta genes was amplified from genomic DNA by a multiplex PCR assay. Amplified TCR beta libraries were sequenced as 87-base-pair reads on the Illumina HiSeq System. The original methods were these. A later analysis tallied 75 million to 85 million unique TCR beta chains across the 666 repertoires, and 10 million to 11 million of those chains were shared by two or more donors. Raw reads were error-corrected and collapsed into unique sequences by a nearest-neighbor algorithm in which closely related sequences were merged to remove PCR and sequencing errors. V, D and J gene segments were assigned by aligning CDR3 sequences to IMGT reference sequences. For a sequence to be retained, a match of at least six nucleotides to both a V gene segment and a J gene segment was required. Rearrangements were classified as productive when the CDR3 lacked stop codons and remained in frame with V and J, and all other rearrangements were classified as non-productive. CDR3 was defined according to IMGT convention as the region running from the second conserved V-encoded cysteine to the conserved J-encoded phenylalanine. In an earlier analysis of around 570 of the donors, sequences lacking an unambiguous match to a single V gene segment were excluded. In an earlier analysis of approximately 590 of the donors, V segments were called functional above 56.7% productive rearrangements and were called segregating when the between-donor standard deviation exceeded 5%. A statistical classification framework was developed to diagnose cytomegalovirus status using the catalog of TCR beta chain sequences. V and J gene assignment, in a later analysis, came from comparing TCR nucleotide sequences with IMGT/GENE-DB human TR gene sequences. Using the TCRdist pipeline, a later analysis assigned CDR3 sequences along with most-parsimonious VDJ recombination scenarios. In a later analysis, each TCR beta chain was defined by its CDR3 amino acid sequence together with its V-gene family, and reads without a unique V-gene family were excluded. As a way to deal with suspected cross-contamination and a sequencing artifact, a later analysis dropped hundreds of nucleotide sequences that were highly shared and had low generation probability. A later analysis calculated a clonal expansion index for each public chain from normalized within-repertoire ranks of inferred template counts. In a later analysis, generation probabilities were computed with a VDJ recombination model fitted to out-of-frame rearrangements, and the resulting probabilities were checked against IGoR. In a later analysis, hypergeometric tests were used to score TCR-TCR, TCR-HLA and TCR-CMV co-occurrence, with a repertoire-size bias correction applied to TCR pairs. False discovery rates were estimated in a later analysis by permuting HLA or CMV assignments 20 times. In a later analysis, co-occurring TCRs were grouped with DBSCAN, and TCRdist sequence similarity was added when clustering was performed within HLA-allele-positive subsets. Repertoires with fewer than 30,000 or more than 120,000 public chains, plus five repertoires with anomalous nucleotide sharing, were excluded from co-occurrence clustering. TCRdb mirrors the immuneACCESS table, restricted to in-frame sequences. Some clones are absent from its copies; in checked studies, under half trace to an unresolved V gene, and the reason for the others is unknown. That table supplies the V and J calls and clone size; D and trimming were determined from the DNA. The sample contains under 200,000 clones, approximately 78% of them found a single time. Nearly 8.5% of the sample goes to the ten largest clones.

Sample: PBMCs. This clonotype originated in a male donor in good health and CMV-seropositive.

The CDR3 reads as follows: CASSVLGTDTQYF. DNA sequence: TGTGCCAGCAGTGTCCTTGGCACAGATACGCAGTATTTT. The sequence is built from TRBV27 and TRBJ2-3; a confident D gene designation cannot be given. V is cut by 5 bases and J by 1 base, and the space between the germline ends is 7 bases. The cysteine opens and the phenylalanine closes a CDR3 of 13 amino acids. Here the CDR3 DNA is all that survives: 39 bases in frame from base 1. CDR1 is given as MNHEY and CDR2 as SMNVEV, both from the germline V gene (reference sequence).